Listed here are 30 T cell receptor beta chains from one sample, sequenced in a study of control samples from healthy donors and cancer patients. Generated by immunoSEQ multiplex PCR, the TCRdb table keeps only in-frame clones and is missing some. The data contain some 150,000 clones, about 89% of them seen just once; the ten biggest clones take up 5.5% to 9%. The sequencing sample was made of blood. These receptors were collected from a man aged 18 to 30 in good health.

A single count supports this clone. The chain employs TRBV4-1 and TRBJ2-1; 7 nucleotides match TRBD2. Germline lookup yields CDR1 MGHRA and CDR2 YSYEKL. The V gene end was trimmed by 0 bases and the J gene end by 5 bases; junction bases not matched to a gene: 7. CDR3 length equals 16 residues. The CDR3 nucleotides read TGCGCCAGCAGCCAAGACCCGGGGGGATGGGACAATGAGCAGTTCTTC. Translation gives CASSQDPGGWDNEQFF.

The gene calls are TRBV27 and TRBJ2-1; D unclear. The germline gives CDR1 MNHEY, CDR2 SMNVEV (reference sequence). V lost 6 bases to trimming and J lost 5 bases, with 17 bases between them. This CDR3 region has 15 residues. The chain's CDR3 is CASSPSPLPDNEQFF. CDR3 coding DNA: TGTGCCAGCAGCCCCTCCCCCCTGCCCGACAATGAGCAGTTCTTC.

In this sample, this clone turned up once. This chain connects TRBV5-1 to TRBJ2-7; 12 bases map to TRBD2. The CDR3 covers 15 residues. V lost 1 base and J lost 4; bases outside the gene matches: 3. Germline V lookup: CDR1 SGHRS, CDR2 YFSETQ. The CDR3 reads CASSLTSGGQYEQYF. CDR3 nucleotides: TGCGCCAGCAGCTTGACTAGCGGGGGGCAGTACGAGCAGTACTTC.

The gene calls are TRBV19 and TRBJ1-4; the D gene is possibly TRBD1 (5 bases). V was trimmed by 7 bases and J by 5 bases, leaving 11 bases between them. Per the germline V gene, CDR1 is LNHDA and CDR2 is SQIVND (reference sequence). The CDR3 is 13 amino acids. The CDR3 nucleotides read TGTGCCAGTACCGGGACGGGGAATGAAAAACTGTTTTTT. Amino acid sequence: CASTGTGNEKLFF.

The V gene is TRBV6-5, the J gene TRBJ1-1, with unresolved D. Germline loops: CDR1 MNHEY, CDR2 SVGAGI. The germline V and J ends were trimmed by 0 bases and 7 bases, with 9 bases remaining between them. The CDR3 is made up of 13 amino acids. The CDR3 loop is CASSYSGFGEAFF. The CDR3 bases are TGTGCCAGCAGTTACTCGGGGTTTGGTGAAGCTTTCTTT.

The V gene is TRBV4-1, the J gene TRBJ2-1; 13 bases line up with TRBD2. Per germline, CDR1 MGHRA and CDR2 YSYEKL. After removal of 0 bases from V and 4 bases from J, the junction contained 6 bases not matched to a gene. This CDR3 contains 18 residues. CDR3 DNA: TGCGCCAGCAGCCAAGAAAGACTAGCGGGGGGCGGGTACAATGAGCAGTTCTTC. Protein: CASSQERLAGGGYNEQFF.

The CDR3 bases are TGTGCCAGCAGCTTTTCGCCGAACACTGAAGCTTTCTTT. Its translation is CASSFSPNTEAFF. V and J are TRBV7-2 and TRBJ1-1; no clear D. Germline V gene lookup returns CDR1 SGHTA and CDR2 FQGNSA. CDR3 length: 13 residues. The germline V and J ends were trimmed by 3 bases and 1 base, with 6 bases remaining between them.

The rearrangement uses TRBV6-4 and TRBJ2-3; D gene unclear. CDR3 length: 14 residues. Trimming cost V 0 bases and J 3 bases, with 7 bases left between them. Germline assignment: CDR1 MRHNA and CDR2 SNTAGT. DNA for the CDR3: TGTGCCAGCAGTGACTCCCCAGAAACAGATACGCAGTATTTT. This translates into CASSDSPETDTQYF.

The chain has TRBV18 and TRBJ1-6; 7 positions agree with TRBD1. The V and J ends lost 1 base and 6 bases, in that order; junction bases with no gene match: 9. There are 17 residues in the CDR3. The germline V gene has CDR1 KGHSH and CDR2 LQKENI. The DNA for the CDR3 is TGTGCCAGCTCACCACAGGGTCCGGGACAGTTTAATTCACCCCTCCACTTT. This gives the protein CASSPQGPGQFNSPLHF.

This chain connects TRBV6-5 to TRBJ1-2; D perhaps matches TRBD1 (6 bases). Trimming removed 5 bases from V and 8 bases from J, with 12 bases in between. CDR1 MNHEY and CDR2 SVGAGI come from the germline V gene. This CDR3 spans 12 amino acids. The CDR3 here is CASSQTGYGYTF. The CDR3 DNA is TGTGCCAGCAGTCAAACAGGGTACGGCTACACCTTC.

The rearrangement uses TRBV19 and TRBJ1-4; D remains ambiguous. The CDR3 length is 14 residues. Germline V gives CDR1 LNHDA, CDR2 SQIVND (reference sequence). V lost 5 bases and J lost 4, with 11 bases in between. DNA of the CDR3: TGTGCCAGTAGTCGGCGGTACAGTAATGAAAAACTGTTTTTT. Its protein product is CASSRRYSNEKLFF.

In its sample, this clone was seen once. The J gene is TRBJ1-1, the V gene TRBV5-6; D not resolved. Trimming left V 4 bases short and J 1 base short, with 14 bases between. The V gene's germline CDR1 is SGHDT and CDR2 YYEEEE. This CDR3 region has 15 residues. DNA for the CDR3: TGTGCCAGCAGCCTGTATAGTCCGACGAACACTGAAGCTTTCTTT. Its translation: CASSLYSPTNTEAFF.

The chain recombines TRBV27 with TRBJ2-7; tentative D call: TRBD1 (5 bases). V gave up 6 bases and J gave up 1 base, with 19 bases separating them. This CDR3 contains 16 residues. In germline, CDR1 is MNHEY, CDR2 SMNVEV (reference sequence). CDR3 residues: CASSLVGRQPSYEQYF. CDR3 nucleotides: TGTGCCAGCAGCTTGGTGGGTAGACAGCCATCCTACGAGCAGTACTTC.

The V gene is TRBV6-5, the J gene TRBJ1-2; D unclear. Per the germline V gene, CDR1 is MNHEY and CDR2 is SVGAGI. CDR3 length equals 13 residues. V lost 6 bases and J lost 4, with 12 bases in between. As DNA, the CDR3 is TGTGCCAGCAGCCCCCAAACCGGCTATGGCTACACCTTC. Amino acid sequence: CASSPQTGYGYTF.

This chain connects TRBV19 to TRBJ2-3; D remains unclear. This CDR3 has 17 residues. In germline, CDR1 is LNHDA, CDR2 SQIVND (reference sequence). The V end was cut by 3 bases, the J end by 2 bases, with 18 bases between. The CDR3 nucleotides are TGTGCCAGTAGTATCGGCCAAGGTAGTTATGTCACAGATACGCAGTATTTT. Encoded protein: CASSIGQGSYVTDTQYF.

The CDR3 loop reads CASSLDSLSGGFYEQYF. CDR3 in DNA: TGTGCCAGCAGCTTAGACTCTTTGTCAGGGGGGTTCTACGAGCAGTACTTC. The chain is built from TRBV7-8 and TRBJ2-7; weak D call: TRBD1 (7 bases). V lost 1 base and J lost 3, with 19 bases in between. This CDR3 region has 17 residues. The germline V gene encodes CDR1 SGHVS and CDR2 FQNEAQ.

V is TRBV7-6 and J is TRBJ2-2; D remains unclear. Germline CDR1 and CDR2: SGHVS and FNYEAQ. There are 17 residues in the CDR3. V was shortened by 5 bases and J by 0 bases, with 16 bases between the two germline ends. The CDR3 sequence is CASSPLLGRPNTGELFF. The DNA of the CDR3 is TGTGCCAGCAGCCCACTCTTAGGACGTCCGAACACCGGGGAGCTGTTTTTT.

This clone was seen just once. The V call is TRBV5-4, the J call TRBJ2-1; TRBD2 might be the D (6 bases). This CDR3 has 15 residues. V lost 1 base and J 6 bases, leaving 14 bases between the germline ends. In germline, CDR1 is SGHNT, CDR2 YYREEE (reference sequence). CDR3 nucleotides: TGTGCCAGCAGCTTGCCGGTCGGGGACTTCAATGAGCAGTTCTTC. It specifies CASSLPVGDFNEQFF. Variable domain in full (rest from reference TRBV5-4 and TRBJ2-1): ETGVTQSPTHLIKTRGQQVTLRCSSQSGHNTVSWYQQALGQGPQFIFQYYREEENGRGNFPPRFSGLQFPNYSSELNVNALELDDSALYLCASSLPVGDFNEQFFGPGTRLTVL.

The V call is TRBV20-1, the J call TRBJ1-2; D is unresolved. CDR1 is DFQATT, CDR2 SNEGSKA, per germline (reference sequence). The CDR3 has 11 amino acids. V was shortened by 0 bases and J by 8 bases, with 7 bases between the two germline ends. CDR3 in amino acids: CSARDWWGYTF. The CDR3 DNA sequence: TGCAGTGCTAGAGATTGGTGGGGCTACACCTTC.

The chain combines TRBV5-6 with TRBJ1-2; TRBD1 agrees at 9 bases. The CDR3 contains 15 residues. J lost 3 bases, V lost 4 bases, and 7 bases had no gene match. CDR1 is SGHDT, CDR2 YYEEEE, per germline. The CDR3 DNA follows: TGTGCCAGCAGCGCGGGACAGGGCAGCTACTATGGCTACACCTTC. This codes for CASSAGQGSYYGYTF.

The rearrangement links TRBV6-5 to TRBJ2-7; D tentatively fits TRBD1 or TRBD2 (5 bases each). The CDR3 totals 15 residues. The V end was cut by 6 bases, the J end by 6 bases, with 21 bases between. CDR1 is MNHEY, CDR2 SVGAGI, per germline. The CDR3 sequence: CASSPPGGLRGEQYF. The CDR3 nucleotides are TGTGCCAGCAGCCCGCCGGGCGGACTTAGGGGCGAGCAGTACTTC.

The chain uses TRBV4-1 and TRBJ2-5, with 7 bases that match TRBD2. There are 15 residues in the CDR3. Germline CDR1 reads MGHRA; CDR2 reads YSYEKL. The trim removed 0 bases at V and 1 base at J, leaving 2 bases unmatched. The CDR3 reads CASSQDLAVQETQYF. As DNA, the CDR3 is TGCGCCAGCAGCCAAGATCTAGCGGTCCAAGAGACCCAGTACTTC.

The genes are TRBV7-9 and TRBJ2-5, with D perhaps TRBD1 or TRBD2 (6 bases each). This CDR3 spans 17 amino acids. V was pared by 1 base and J by 5 bases, with 20 bases between. CDR1 SEHNR and CDR2 FQNEAQ come from the germline V gene (reference sequence). This chain's CDR3 is CASSLGGGLGLPETQYF. The DNA for the CDR3 is TGTGCCAGCAGCTTAGGAGGGGGACTGGGGCTGCCGGAGACCCAGTACTTC.

V usage is TRBV6-1 and J usage is TRBJ2-5; D is perhaps TRBD1 (5 bases). Germline V gives CDR1 MNHNS, CDR2 SASEGT. Trimming shortened V by 1 base and J by 2 bases, and 14 bases separated the two germline ends. The CDR3 extends over 16 amino acids. The CDR3 DNA reads as TGTGCCAGCAGTGAAGGAACAGGAAAGGGGCAAGAGACCCAGTACTTC. It is translated as CASSEGTGKGQETQYF.

The chain combines TRBV21-1 with TRBJ1-3. TRBV21-1 is a known pseudogene. The CDR3 covers 17 residues. The CDR3 coding sequence is TGTGCCAGCAGCAAAGAGTACATCCGGGTCTTTGGAAACACCATATATTTT. Translated, it gives CASSKEYIRVFGNTIYF.

The chain recombines TRBV6-6 with TRBJ1-2, with TRBD1 identical over 8 bases. Trimming took 6 bases from V and 5 from J; bases not matched to a gene: 14. CDR3 size: 16 residues. CDR1 is MNHNY and CDR2 is SVGAGI in the germline V gene (reference sequence). CDR3 DNA sequence: TGTGCCAGCAGGGACGGACAGGGCCGTTTGATTTATGGCTACACCTTC. Protein: CASRDGQGRLIYGYTF.

This clone was detected a few times. This chain links TRBV6-2 or TRBV6-3 with TRBJ2-1; TRBD1 might be the D (5 bases). V shed 5 bases and J shed 2 bases, with 10 bases lying between them. Germline loops: CDR1 MNHEY, CDR2 SVGEGT. The CDR3 length is 14 residues. CDR3: CASSPRQPYNEQFF. CDR3 in DNA: TGTGCCAGCAGTCCCCGACAGCCCTACAATGAGCAGTTCTTC.

The V gene is TRBV28, the J gene TRBJ1-1; possibly TRBD1 for D (5 bases). Germline CDR1 is MDHEN and CDR2 is SYDVKM. This CDR3 contains 15 residues. The V end was cut by 6 bases, the J end by 0 bases, with 14 bases between. CDR3: CASRLQGNMNTEAFF. CDR3 DNA sequence: TGTGCCAGCAGACTCCAGGGAAACATGAACACTGAAGCTTTCTTT.

The chain carries TRBV5-1 and TRBJ2-7; no clear D gene. This CDR3 contains 14 residues. V was trimmed by 0 bases and J by 2 bases, leaving 9 bases between them. CDR1 SGHRS and CDR2 YFSETQ come from the germline V gene. The CDR3: CASSLAQPPYEQYF. Here the CDR3 DNA reads TGCGCCAGCAGCTTGGCTCAGCCACCCTACGAGCAGTACTTC.

The V gene is TRBV5-5, the J gene TRBJ1-6; TRBD1 agrees at 10 bases. Trimming cost V 3 bases and J 10 bases; bases outside gene matches: 4. Looked up from germline, CDR1 is SGHKS and CDR2 is YYEKEE (reference sequence). The CDR3 is made up of 14 amino acids. The CDR3 protein is CASSWDRGDSPLHF. The DNA for the CDR3 is TGTGCCAGCAGCTGGGACAGGGGAGACTCACCCCTCCACTTT. The full variable domain, with the rest looked up from reference TRBV5-5 and TRBJ1-6, is DAGVTQSPTHLIKTRGQQVTLRCSPISGHKSVSWYQQVLGQGPQFIFQYYEKEERGRGNFPDRFSARQFPNYSSELNVNALLLGDSALYLCASSWDRGDSPLHFGNGTRLTVT.